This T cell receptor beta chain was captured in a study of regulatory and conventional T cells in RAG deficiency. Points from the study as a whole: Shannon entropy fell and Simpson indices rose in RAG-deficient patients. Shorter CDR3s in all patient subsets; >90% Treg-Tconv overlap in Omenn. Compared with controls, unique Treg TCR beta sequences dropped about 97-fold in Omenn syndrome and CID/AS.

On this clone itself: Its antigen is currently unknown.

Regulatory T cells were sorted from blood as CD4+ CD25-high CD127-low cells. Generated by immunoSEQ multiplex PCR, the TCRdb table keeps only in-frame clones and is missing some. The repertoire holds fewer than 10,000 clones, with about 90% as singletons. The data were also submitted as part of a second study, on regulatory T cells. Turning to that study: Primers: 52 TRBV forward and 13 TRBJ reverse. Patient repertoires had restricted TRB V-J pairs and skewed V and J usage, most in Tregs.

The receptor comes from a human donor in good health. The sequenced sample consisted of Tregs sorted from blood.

The CDR3: CASSHHRRRPADTQYF. In nucleotides, the CDR3 is TGTGCCAGCAGTCACCATCGTAGGAGGCCCGCGGATACGCAGTATTTT. J is TRBJ2-3 and V is TRBV6-6; D perhaps matches TRBD2 (5 bases). Looked up from germline, CDR1 is MNHNY and CDR2 is SVGAGI (reference sequence). There are 16 residues in the CDR3. Trimming pared 5 bases from V and 6 bases from J, leaving 21 bases between.